This is a list of T cell receptor beta chains from one sample in a study of blood T cell repertoires in COVID-19. The data were produced by immunoSEQ multiplex PCR, yet TCRdb's version contains in-frame clones alone and is incomplete. The sample holds hundreds of thousands of clones, 80% to 90% seen once. The sequencing sample was made of peripheral blood. Every receptor here comes from a young woman with active or convalescent COVID-19. The CDR3 runs from the conserved cysteine through the conserved F or W. D genes are given only for firm matches. Only some rows state a clone size, as once, few, many or a class for expanded clones.

CDR3aa	CDR3nt	j_gene	v_gene	d_gene	abundance
CASSSGGEVTDTQYF	TGCGCCAGCAGTTCCGGGGGTGAGGTCACAGATACGCAGTATTTT	TRBJ2-3	TRBV5-1	NA	NA
CASSTGTGGVETQYF	TGTGCCAGCAGTACCGGGACAGGGGGTGTAGAGACCCAGTACTTC	TRBJ2-5	TRBV6-5	TRBD1	NA
CASSLRPVGAALIANYGYTF	TGCGCCAGCAGCTTGCGGCCGGTAGGGGCCGCCCTGATAGCTAACTATGGCTACACCTTC	TRBJ1-2	TRBV5-1	NA	NA
CASKGVEYGYTF	TGTGCCAGCAAGGGGGTTGAATATGGCTACACCTTC	TRBJ1-2	TRBV27	NA	NA
CASSLNGAASYGYTF	TGTGCCAGCAGCTTGAATGGTGCGGCTTCCTATGGCTACACCTTC	TRBJ1-2	TRBV5-6	NA	NA
CASSTGQGETGELFF	TGTGCCAGCAGCACGGGACAGGGAGAAACCGGGGAGCTGTTTTTT	TRBJ2-2	TRBV28	TRBD1	NA
CASRRGGGGEQYF	TGTGCCAGTAGAAGAGGAGGGGGCGGCGAGCAGTACTTC	TRBJ2-7	TRBV19	NA	NA
CASSLGARTEAFF	TGTGCCAGCAGCTTAGGGGCCAGAACTGAAGCTTTCTTT	TRBJ1-1	TRBV7-9	NA	NA
CASSHDGNYGYTF	TGTGCCAGCAGCCATGACGGGAACTATGGCTACACCTTC	TRBJ1-2	TRBV11-2	NA	few
CASSLETVPSEQYF	TGTGCCAGCAGCTTAGAGACAGTACCGAGCGAGCAGTACTTC	TRBJ2-7	TRBV7-9	NA	once
CASSSDPSGDYGYTF	TGCGCCAGCAGCTCCGACCCTTCCGGGGACTATGGCTACACCTTC	TRBJ1-2	TRBV5-1	NA	NA
CAWSSGSTDTQYF	TGTGCCTGGAGCAGCGGGAGCACAGATACGCAGTATTTT	TRBJ2-3	TRBV30	NA	once
CASSIILNYGYTF	TGTGCCAGCAGTATTATTTTGAACTATGGCTACACCTTC	TRBJ1-2	TRBV12-3/TRBV12-4	NA	NA
CASSWDRVADEQFF	TGCGCCAGCAGCTGGGACAGGGTAGCCGATGAGCAGTTCTTC	TRBJ2-1	TRBV5-1	TRBD1	NA
CASSQLGALEKLFF	TGTGCCAGCAGCCAACTGGGGGCGCTTGAAAAACTGTTTTTT	TRBJ1-4	TRBV4-2	NA	NA
CATSRGLGAGEKLFF	TGTGCCACCAGCAGAGGCTTGGGGGCAGGCGAAAAACTGTTTTTT	TRBJ1-4	TRBV15	NA	NA
CASSKVLGQVACNEQFF	TGTGCCAGCAGCAAAGTGCTGGGACAAGTGGCATGCAATGAGCAGTTCTTC	TRBJ2-1	TRBV21-1	NA	NA
CASSPPVGGETQYF	TGTGCCAGCTCACCCCCCGTGGGGGGAGAGACCCAGTACTTC	TRBJ2-5	TRBV18	NA	NA
CASSDLGQFTNTEAFF	TGTGCCAGCAGTGACCTTGGACAGTTTACGAACACTGAAGCTTTCTTT	TRBJ1-1	TRBV2	NA	NA
CAWKQGALNEKLFF	TGTGCCTGGAAACAGGGGGCCCTTAATGAAAAACTGTTTTTT	TRBJ1-4	TRBV30	TRBD1	NA